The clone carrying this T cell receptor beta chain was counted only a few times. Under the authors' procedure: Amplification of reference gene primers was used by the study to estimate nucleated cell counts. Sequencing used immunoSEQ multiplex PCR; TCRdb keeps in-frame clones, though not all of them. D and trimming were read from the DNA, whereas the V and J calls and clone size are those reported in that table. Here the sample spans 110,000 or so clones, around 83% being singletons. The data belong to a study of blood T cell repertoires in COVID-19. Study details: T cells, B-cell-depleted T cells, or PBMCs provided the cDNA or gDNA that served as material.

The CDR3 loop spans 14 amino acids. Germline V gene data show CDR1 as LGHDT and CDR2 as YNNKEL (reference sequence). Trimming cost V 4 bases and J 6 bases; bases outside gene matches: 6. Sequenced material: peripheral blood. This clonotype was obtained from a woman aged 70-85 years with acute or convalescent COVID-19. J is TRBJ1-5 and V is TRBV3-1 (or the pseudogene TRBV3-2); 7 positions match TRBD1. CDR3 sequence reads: CASSLSQGGQPQHF. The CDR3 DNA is TGTGCCAGCAGCCTGAGTCAGGGGGGTCAGCCCCAGCATTTT.